This T cell receptor (beta chain) was sequenced for a study of blood T cell repertoires in COVID-19. As for the study in general: COVID-19 samples, acute and convalescent, were from the United States, Italy and Spain. In each case, the material was cDNA or gDNA derived from T cells, B-cell-depleted T cells, or PBMCs.

How the authors handled the data: Amplifying reference gene primers gave estimates of nucleated cell counts. Libraries were prepared by immunoSEQ multiplex PCR; TCRdb keeps only in-frame clonotypes and omits some of them. Clone size and V and J calls were adopted from that table, with D and trimming inferred from the DNA. The repertoire holds more than 300,000 clones, with about 87% as singletons. This sequence was found in a woman aged 25 to 39 with COVID-19, enrolled during active disease. Source material: peripheral blood.

CDR3 sequence reads: CASSIRGTGFWERNEKLFF. The CDR3 bases are TGTGCCAGTAGTATACGTGGGACAGGGTTTTGGGAGAGGAATGAAAAACTGTTTTTT. This sequence joins TRBV19 and TRBJ1-4, with 9 nucleotides matching TRBD1. Germline V gene data show CDR1 as LNHDA and CDR2 as SQIVND (reference sequence). The CDR3 runs 19 residues. Trimming took 2 bases from V and 5 from J; bases not matched to a gene: 15. Looking up the rest from reference TRBV19 and TRBJ1-4 gives the full variable domain: DGGITQSPKYLFRKEGQNVTLSCEQNLNHDAMYWYRQDPGQGLRLIYYSQIVNDFQKGDIAEGYSVSREKKESFPLTVTSAQKNPTAFYLCASSIRGTGFWERNEKLFFGSGTQLSVL.